These T cell receptor beta chains were read from a single sample in a study of OX40 agonist ivuxolimab in advanced cancers. Only in-frame clones appear in the TCRdb table, and some are missing; sequencing was by immunoSEQ multiplex PCR. The sample has over 20,000 clones, around 87% seen once. Sequences were derived from CD4+ or CD8+ T cells sorted from blood, sampled in a trial of the OX40 agonist ivuxolimab. Source of these receptors: an adult with an advanced solid tumor such as melanoma, head and neck, liver or kidney cancer. CDR3s include the opening cysteine and the closing phenylalanine or tryptophan. The order of the fields is CDR3 DNA, CDR3 protein, D gene, clone size, J gene, V gene. D genes are given only for firm matches. Clone size is given for some rows only: seen once, a few or many times, or a class if the clone is expanded.

TGTGCCAGCTCACCAGGAGACAGAAAAGCTTTCTTT | CASSPGDRKAFF | - | - | TRBJ1-1 | TRBV18
TGTGCCATCAGTGAGTCGAACGGCAGGGTCTTGACTGAAGCTTTCTTT | CAISESNGRVLTEAFF | - | once | TRBJ1-1 | TRBV10-3
TGTGCCAGCAGCGCATCCTCCTACGAGCAGTACTTC | CASSASSYEQYF | - | - | TRBJ2-7 | TRBV5-6
TGTGCCAGCAGCCTAGAGGTACGGTACAATGAGCAGTTCTTC | CASSLEVRYNEQFF | - | - | TRBJ2-1 | TRBV7-2
TGTGCCAGCAGCCCATTGACAGGGGGCTTATCAAATGAAAAACTGTTTTTT | CASSPLTGGLSNEKLFF | TRBD1 | - | TRBJ1-4 | TRBV4-2
TGTGCTAGTGGTTTGAGTGGAGATGAGCAGTTCTTC | CASGLSGDEQFF | - | - | TRBJ2-1 | TRBV12-5
TGTGCCAGCAGCTTGGGCAGGGGGCCTTCTGAAGCTTTCTTT | CASSLGRGPSEAFF | TRBD1 | - | TRBJ1-1 | TRBV5-4
TGTGCCAGCAGATTACCTTGGACCGGGGAGCTGTTTTTT | CASRLPWTGELFF | - | - | TRBJ2-2 | TRBV6-5
TGCGCCAGCAGCCAAGGGCCCGGACAGGGGACCAACGTCCTGACTTTC | CASSQGPGQGTNVLTF | TRBD1 | once | TRBJ2-6 | TRBV4-3
TGTGCCAGCTCTGATCTCCGCCCAGATACGCAGTATTTT | CASSDLRPDTQYF | - | - | TRBJ2-3 | TRBV6-1
TGTGCCAGCAGCTTGGAGCGCGCCGAGCAGTACTTC | CASSLERAEQYF | - | - | TRBJ2-7 | TRBV5-6
TGTGCCAGCAGCCCGCGGGGGTTCCCTGAAGCTTTCTTT | CASSPRGFPEAFF | - | - | TRBJ1-1 | TRBV13
TGTGCCAGCAGTGACCTCGGACAGGGTATTTCGCATCAGCCCCAGCATTTT | CASSDLGQGISHQPQHF | TRBD1 | - | TRBJ1-5 | TRBV25-1
TGTGCCAGCAGTTATTCCCAGGGAGGGCGAAACGAGCAGTACTTC | CASSYSQGGRNEQYF | TRBD2 | once | TRBJ2-7 | TRBV6-6
TGTGCCAGTAGGGCGGCCGGCAGGAGCTCCTACGAGCAGTACTTC | CASRAAGRSSYEQYF | - | - | TRBJ2-7 | TRBV19
TGTGCCAGCAGTGCAAGGGAGGGACTAGCGGGGTCAGCCGAGCAGTTCTTC | CASSAREGLAGSAEQFF | TRBD2 | - | TRBJ2-1 | TRBV27
TGTGCCAGCAGGGCCGGGACGGGGTTCTACGAGCAGTACTTC | CASRAGTGFYEQYF | - | - | TRBJ2-7 | TRBV6-4